The 17 T cell receptor beta chains below were found in one sample sequenced in a study of T cell responses to AZD1222 COVID-19 vaccine. Only in-frame clones appear in the TCRdb table, and some are missing; sequencing was by immunoSEQ multiplex PCR. The sample has approximately 140,000 clones, around 91% seen once. Sequenced here: peripheral blood, sampled on day 0 of AZD1222 vaccination. The receptors shown here come from an adult in good health.

This chain links TRBV7-2 with TRBJ2-5, with a weak D call TRBD2 (7 bases). Germline V lookup: CDR1 SGHTA, CDR2 FQGNSA. CDR3 length: 15 amino acids. The V end was cut by 5 bases, the J end by 1 base, with 14 bases between. The CDR3 region is CASSLTRGAQETQYF. In nucleotides, the CDR3 is TGTGCCAGCAGCCTCACCCGGGGGGCCCAAGAGACCCAGTACTTC.

The CDR3 coding sequence is TGTGCCAGCAGCCTTGCCTATGACAGGGAGAGAATGGATACGCAGTATTTT. Its translation: CASSLAYDRERMDTQYF. The V call is TRBV4-2, the J call TRBJ2-3, with TRBD1 identical over 7 bases. Germline V gene lookup returns CDR1 LGHNA and CDR2 YNFKEQ. This CDR3 comprises 17 residues. J gave up 6 bases and V 4 bases, and 16 bases lay outside the gene matches.

The chain carries TRBV2 and TRBJ2-7; D is unclear. With 6 bases removed from V and 3 bases from J, the gap between germline ends came to 9 bases. The CDR3 spans 12 residues. Germline V gives CDR1 SNHLY, CDR2 FYNNEI. The CDR3 reads CASSQIGYEQYF. CDR3 nucleotide sequence: TGTGCCAGCAGCCAAATAGGCTACGAGCAGTACTTC.

The chain carries TRBV4-3 and TRBJ2-7, with D tentatively TRBD1 (6 bases). V lost 4 bases and J lost 0, with 10 bases in between. CDR1 and CDR2 from the germline V gene are LGHNA and YSLEER. The length of the CDR3 is 14 residues. This CDR3 reads CASSRRDNSYEQYF. CDR3 nucleotide sequence: TGCGCCAGCAGCCGCCGGGACAACTCCTACGAGCAGTACTTC.

V gene TRBV2 combines with J gene TRBJ1-5; no reliable D call. Germline V gene sequence: CDR1 SNHLY, CDR2 FYNNEI. The CDR3 has 11 amino acids. V was clipped by 6 bases and J by 9 bases, with 9 bases between them. The CDR3 coding sequence is TGTGCCAGCAGCTTGGGTCGGCCCCAGCATTTT. Translated, it gives CASSLGRPQHF.

This clone has more than one count but fewer than ten. This sequence joins TRBV28 and TRBJ2-1; D is perhaps TRBD1 (5 bases). The CDR3 extends over 12 amino acids. The germline CDR1 and CDR2 sequences are MDHEN and SYDVKM. Deletions cut 2 bases from V and 12 bases from J, with 11 bases between. CDR3 nucleotides: TGTGCCAGCAGTTTAACCGATAGGGGGCAGTTCTTC. It encodes CASSLTDRGQFF.

This clone was observed once. V and J are TRBV6-4 and TRBJ2-7; 8 bases map to TRBD2. Germline CDR1 and CDR2: MRHNA and SNTAGT. This CDR3 has 16 amino acids. V was clipped by 6 bases and J by 4 bases; unmatched bases: 14. The CDR3 DNA is TGTGCCAGCAGGACTACTCCGGTACTAGCGGTGTACGAGCAGTACTTC. As protein: CASRTTPVLAVYEQYF.

The J gene is TRBJ2-7, the V gene TRBV6-5; D remains ambiguous. From germline, CDR1 is MNHEY and CDR2 SVGAGI. The CDR3 is 13 residues long. Deletions cut 4 bases from V and 7 bases from J, with 14 bases between. The CDR3 nucleotides are TGTGCCAGCAGTTCCTGGAACAGCGAGGAGCAGTACTTC. Translation: CASSSWNSEEQYF.

The J gene is TRBJ1-2, the V gene TRBV19; D is unclear. The CDR3 is 12 amino acids. Per the germline V gene, CDR1 is LNHDA and CDR2 is SQIVND (reference sequence). V shed 8 bases and J shed 8 bases, with 15 bases lying between them. The CDR3 region is CASLKVEGGYTF. The CDR3 bases are TGTGCCAGTTTGAAGGTAGAAGGAGGCTACACCTTC.

V gene TRBV27 combines with J gene TRBJ1-1; the D gene is possibly TRBD1 (6 bases). Per germline, CDR1 MNHEY and CDR2 SMNVEV (reference sequence). This CDR3 is built from 16 residues. Deletions cut 2 bases from V and 0 bases from J, with 13 bases between. The CDR3 bases are TGTGCCAGCAGTTTAAGGGTAGCAGGGGTGAACACTGAAGCTTTCTTT. Protein sequence: CASSLRVAGVNTEAFF.

The chain couples TRBV9 to TRBJ2-7; 8 bases map to TRBD2. CDR3 length equals 15 residues. Germline CDR1 reads SGDLS; CDR2 reads YYNGEE. The V gene end was trimmed by 0 bases and the J gene end by 3 bases; junction bases not matched to a gene: 5. The CDR3 loop reads CASSVGAGGLYEQYF. CDR3 in DNA: TGTGCCAGCAGCGTAGGGGCGGGAGGTCTCTACGAGCAGTACTTC.

The chain is built from TRBV7-6 and TRBJ1-1; tentatively, D is TRBD1 (5 bases). V was cut by 2 bases and J by 3 bases, with 13 bases left in between. Germline V lookup: CDR1 SGHVS, CDR2 FNYEAQ. CDR3 length: 15 amino acids. The CDR3 DNA reads as TGTGCCAGCAGCTTACGTCCGGGAGGGGACACTGAAGCTTTCTTT. Its protein is CASSLRPGGDTEAFF.

V usage is TRBV7-8 and J usage is TRBJ1-6, with 7 bases lining up with TRBD1. CDR1 and CDR2 from the germline V gene are SGHVS and FQNEAQ. CDR3 size: 18 residues. Unmatched junction bases numbered 18, after V lost 6 bases and J lost 7 bases. In DNA, the CDR3 is TGTGCCAGCAGGTATCCCTCGGGACAGAACGAGGCGAATTCACCCCTCCACTTT. It codes for CASRYPSGQNEANSPLHF.

The chain links TRBV15 to TRBJ2-7, with D possibly being TRBD2 (7 bases). V lost 8 bases, J lost 6 bases, and 17 bases lay in between. Per the germline V gene, CDR1 is LNHNV and CDR2 is YYDKDF (reference sequence). The CDR3 loop spans 13 amino acids. The CDR3 region is CATSGGPWSEQYF. The DNA for the CDR3 is TGTGCCACCTCGGGGGGCCCTTGGAGCGAGCAGTACTTC.

The chain couples TRBV7-3 to TRBJ1-1, with 7 bases matching TRBD1. The CDR3 is 15 residues long. Germline CDR1 SGHTA, CDR2 FQGTGA. Trimming cost V 3 bases and J 9 bases; bases outside gene matches: 13. The CDR3 is CASSFAGTEPSKAFF. CDR3 nucleotide sequence: TGTGCCAGCAGCTTCGCCGGGACAGAGCCGTCTAAAGCTTTCTTT.

This chain uses TRBV12-3 or TRBV12-4 with TRBJ1-6; the match to TRBD1 covers 7 bases. CDR3 length: 13 amino acids. With V trimmed by 3 bases and J by 7 bases, 0 bases remained unmatched. The chain's CDR3 is CASSFRGNSPLHF. The CDR3 bases are TGTGCCAGCAGTTTCAGGGGGAATTCACCCCTCCACTTT.

The chain recombines TRBV27 with TRBJ2-1; TRBD1 might be the D (8 bases). Trimming cost V 5 bases and J 9 bases, with 17 bases left between them. The CDR3 consists of 14 residues. Germline loops: CDR1 MNHEY, CDR2 SMNVEV (reference sequence). The CDR3 loop is CASSLYRGGSEQFF. As DNA, the CDR3 is TGTGCCAGCAGTCTGTACAGGGGGGGAAGTGAGCAGTTCTTC.